This T cell receptor (beta chain) originates from a study of Ad26.COV2.S vaccination and SARS-CoV-2 variants. TCRdb keeps only in-frame clones here, not all; method: immunoSEQ multiplex PCR. The table has more than 250,000 clones, about 87% seen once. Treatment denoted: 15 to 20 received Ad26.COV2.S at low or high dose, single or two shots; 5 received placebo; per-sample allocation not given. Collection of the samples took place on day 63 after the first injection of vaccine or placebo. V lost 3 bases to trimming and J lost 0 bases; unmatched junction nucleotides: 2. The CDR3 spans 15 residues. Germline V gene lookup returns CDR1 LNHDA and CDR2 SQIVND (reference sequence).

This clonotype originated in a person between 18 and 65 years old who received the Ad26.COV2.S COVID-19 vaccine or a placebo. Source: peripheral blood, taken in a trial of Ad26.COV2.S vaccine versus placebo. The rearrangement joins TRBV19 to TRBJ2-1; TRBD2 agrees at 7 bases. The CDR3 here is CASSILADSYNEQFF. CDR3 nucleotide sequence: TGTGCCAGTAGTATTCTAGCGGACTCCTACAATGAGCAGTTCTTC.